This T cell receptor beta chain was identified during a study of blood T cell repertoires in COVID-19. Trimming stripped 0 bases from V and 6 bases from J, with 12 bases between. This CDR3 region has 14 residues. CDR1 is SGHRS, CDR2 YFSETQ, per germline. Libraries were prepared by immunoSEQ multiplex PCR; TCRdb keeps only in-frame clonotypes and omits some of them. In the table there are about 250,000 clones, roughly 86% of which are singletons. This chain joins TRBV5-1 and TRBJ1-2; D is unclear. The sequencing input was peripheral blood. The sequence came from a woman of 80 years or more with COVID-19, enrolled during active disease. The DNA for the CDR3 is TGCGCCAGCAGCTTGGAGTGGGGAGAAGATGGCTACACCTTC. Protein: CASSLEWGEDGYTF.